Included here is one T cell receptor beta chain sequence, with context. Antigen: not known. The sample belongs to a study of blood T cells in healthy people across ages. Points from the study as a whole: Per million T cells, TCR beta diversity dropped about linearly as age rose. Lack of knowledge of donor CMV status possibly confounded expanded clonotype changes. Higher diversity and more naive CD4+ cells were features of long-lived donors, compared to aged donors.

CDR1 and CDR2 from the germline V gene are SGHTA and FQGNSA. CDR3 length: 15 residues. Trimming took 1 base from V and 7 from J; bases not matched to a gene: 7. A sample-barcoded 5' primer and a J-beta primer mix were used in a second PCR of roughly 6 to 12 cycles. Sequencing yielded, for each sample, at least 2.5 million paired-end reads carrying CDR3. TCRdb independently ran MiXCR on the 5' RACE reads; one entry per CDR3 protein. The repertoire has 1.8 million or so distinct CDR3 sequences, roughly 43% of them found once; the top ten carry more than 20%. The origin of this receptor is a human donor in good health. The genes are TRBV7-2 and TRBJ2-1; 7 bases line up with TRBD1. Sequenced: blood. The CDR3 loop reads CASSLGPQGVNEQFF. In nucleotides, the CDR3 is TGTGCCAGCAGCTTAGGGCCTCAGGGGGTAAATGAGCAGTTCTTC. Combining the CDR3 with reference TRBV7-2 and TRBJ2-1 gives the whole variable domain GAGVSQSPSNKVTEKGKDVELRCDPISGHTALYWYRQSLGQGLEFLIYFQGNSAPDKSGLPSDRFSAERTGGSVSTLTIQRTQQEDSAVYLCASSLGPQGVNEQFFGPGTRLTVL.